The rows below give T cell receptor beta chains drawn from one sample of a study of blood T cells in healthy people across ages. TCRdb itself ran the 5' RACE reads through MiXCR, one entry per CDR3 protein. The repertoire holds approximately 820,000 distinct CDR3 sequences, with 44% as singletons. Sequenced: blood. These receptors were collected from a man between 60 and 75 years old in good health. Both conserved end residues are trimmed from each CDR3.

TRBV28 | ASSLGLPSYEQY
TRBV14 | ASSQDRRVYYEQY
TRBV7-9 | ASSLRAGEQY
TRBV7-2 | ASSLVTGSQETQY
TRBV5-5 | ASSLGSVGGKGHT
TRBV3-1 | ASSQAGAGTGIREQY
TRBV4-3 | ASSQDRGALFDGYT
TRBV19 | ASSITTGGLLNTQY
TRBV20-1 | SARDGFGTEAF
TRBV7-8 | ASSLGRTSGGIWNEQF
TRBV20-1 | SARDWGQGNTEAF
TRBV29-1 | SASTVSYEQY
TRBV3-1 | ASSQGDREVSGANVLT
TRBV9 | ASSLDEGGYT
TRBV2 | ASTTTSGSYNEQF
TRBV4-1 | ASASGEANYGYT
TRBV5-1 | ASSDVYNEQF
TRBV7-2 | ASSQGQKNIQY
TRBV6-2/TRBV6-3 | ASSRNRGRETQY
TRBV7-9 | ASSLAIGQGNYGYT
TRBV20-1 | SARKTEGEQY
TRBV27 | ASSPLAGDPKRSYEQY
TRBV11-2 | ASSLIDGVQPQH
TRBV5-1 | TSSLGLADNNEQF
TRBV5-5 | ASSLRGRDIQY